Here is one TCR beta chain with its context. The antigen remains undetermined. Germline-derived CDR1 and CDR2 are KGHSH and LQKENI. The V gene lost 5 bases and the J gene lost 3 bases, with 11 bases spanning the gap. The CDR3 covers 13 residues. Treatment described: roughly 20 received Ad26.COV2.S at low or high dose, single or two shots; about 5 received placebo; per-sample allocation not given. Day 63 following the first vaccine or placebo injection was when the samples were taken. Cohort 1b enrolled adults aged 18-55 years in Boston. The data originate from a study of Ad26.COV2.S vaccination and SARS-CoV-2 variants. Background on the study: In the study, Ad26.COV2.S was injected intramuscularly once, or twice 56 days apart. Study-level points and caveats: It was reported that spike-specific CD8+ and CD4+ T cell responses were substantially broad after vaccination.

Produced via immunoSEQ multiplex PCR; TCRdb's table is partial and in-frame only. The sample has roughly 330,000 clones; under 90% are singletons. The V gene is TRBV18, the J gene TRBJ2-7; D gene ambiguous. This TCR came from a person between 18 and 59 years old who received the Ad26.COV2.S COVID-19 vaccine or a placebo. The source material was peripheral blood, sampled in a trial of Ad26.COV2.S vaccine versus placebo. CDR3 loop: CASSTRADYEQYV. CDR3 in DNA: TGTGCCAGCTCAACAAGGGCGGACTACGAGCAGTACGTC.